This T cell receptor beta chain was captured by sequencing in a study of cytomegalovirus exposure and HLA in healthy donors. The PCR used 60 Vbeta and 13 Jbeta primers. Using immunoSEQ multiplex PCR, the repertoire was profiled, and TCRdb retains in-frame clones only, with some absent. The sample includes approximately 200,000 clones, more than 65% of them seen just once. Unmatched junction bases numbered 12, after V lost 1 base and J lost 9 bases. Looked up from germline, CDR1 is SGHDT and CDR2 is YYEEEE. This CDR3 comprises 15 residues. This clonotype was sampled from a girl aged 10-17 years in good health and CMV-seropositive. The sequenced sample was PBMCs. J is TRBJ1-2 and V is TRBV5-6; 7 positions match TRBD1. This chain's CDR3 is CASSLNDRARSSYTF. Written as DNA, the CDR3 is TGTGCCAGCAGCTTGAATGACAGGGCCCGGAGTAGCTACACCTTC.